The sequence of this TCR beta chain was determined in a study of blood T cell repertoires in COVID-19. Whole-study context: Acute and convalescent COVID-19 samples came from the United States, Italy and Spain.

Profiled with immunoSEQ multiplex PCR; TCRdb holds only in-frame clones, not every one. This table has roughly 400,000 clones, about 88% appearing once. J was trimmed by 4 bases and V by 0 bases; bases with no gene match: 3. The CDR3 runs to 14 residues. Germline CDR1 and CDR2: MNHEY and SVGAGI. This sequence joins TRBV6-5 and TRBJ2-7, with 7 bases matching TRBD1. Sequenced input: PBMCs or T cells enriched from blood (not recorded which). The receptor was isolated from a woman under 30 who had been exposed to COVID-19. Here the CDR3 DNA reads TGTGCCAGCAGTTACTCCCCGGGACAGTACGAGCAGTACTTC. Translation: CASSYSPGQYEQYF.